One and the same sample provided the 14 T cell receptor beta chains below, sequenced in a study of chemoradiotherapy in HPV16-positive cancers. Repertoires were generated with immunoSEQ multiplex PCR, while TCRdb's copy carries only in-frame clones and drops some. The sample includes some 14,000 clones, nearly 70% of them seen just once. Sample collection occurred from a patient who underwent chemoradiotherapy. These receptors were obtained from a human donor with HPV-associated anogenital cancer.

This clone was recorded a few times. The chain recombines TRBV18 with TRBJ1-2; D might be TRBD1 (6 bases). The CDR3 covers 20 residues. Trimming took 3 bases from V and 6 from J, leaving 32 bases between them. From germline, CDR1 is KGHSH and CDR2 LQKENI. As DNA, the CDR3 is TGTGCCAGCTCACCCCGGGGGGTCTGGGACACGACACTTCAAGGACATGGCTACACCTTC. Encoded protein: CASSPRGVWDTTLQGHGYTF.

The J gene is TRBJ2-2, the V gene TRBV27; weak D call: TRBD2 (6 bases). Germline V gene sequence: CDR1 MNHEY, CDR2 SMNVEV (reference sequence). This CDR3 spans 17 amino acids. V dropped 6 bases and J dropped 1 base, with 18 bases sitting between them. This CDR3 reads CASSVLPGGMNTGELFF. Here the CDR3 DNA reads TGTGCCAGCAGCGTTCTCCCGGGCGGGATGAACACCGGGGAGCTGTTTTTT.

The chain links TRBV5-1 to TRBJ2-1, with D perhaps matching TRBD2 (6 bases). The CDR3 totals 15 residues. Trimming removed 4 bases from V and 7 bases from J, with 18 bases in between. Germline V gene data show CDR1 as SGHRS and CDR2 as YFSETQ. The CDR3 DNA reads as TGCGCCAGCAGCCCTTGGGACTCCGGAGGGAATGAGCAGTTCTTC. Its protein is CASSPWDSGGNEQFF.

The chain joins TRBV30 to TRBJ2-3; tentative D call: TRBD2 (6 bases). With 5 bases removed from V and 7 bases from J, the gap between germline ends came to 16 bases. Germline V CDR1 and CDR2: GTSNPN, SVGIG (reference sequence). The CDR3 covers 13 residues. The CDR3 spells CAWDSGSPHTQYF. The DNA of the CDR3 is TGTGCCTGGGACTCCGGGAGCCCGCATACGCAGTATTTT.

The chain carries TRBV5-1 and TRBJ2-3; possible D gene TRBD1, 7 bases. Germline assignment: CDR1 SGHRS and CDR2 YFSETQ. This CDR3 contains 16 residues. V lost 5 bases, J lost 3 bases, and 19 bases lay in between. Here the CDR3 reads CASRPVGGGRTDTQYF. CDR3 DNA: TGCGCCAGCAGGCCAGTAGGAGGGGGCCGGACAGATACGCAGTATTTT.

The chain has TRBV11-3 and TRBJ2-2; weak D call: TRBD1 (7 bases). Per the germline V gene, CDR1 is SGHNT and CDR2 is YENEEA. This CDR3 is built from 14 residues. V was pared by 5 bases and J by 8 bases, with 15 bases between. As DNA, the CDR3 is TGTGCCAGCAGCCCGAAACAGGGGACTGGGGAGCTGTTTTTT. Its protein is CASSPKQGTGELFF.

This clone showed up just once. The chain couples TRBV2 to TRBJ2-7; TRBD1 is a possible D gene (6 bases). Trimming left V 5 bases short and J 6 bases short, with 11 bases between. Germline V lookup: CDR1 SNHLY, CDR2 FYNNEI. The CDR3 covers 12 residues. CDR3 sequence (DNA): TGTGCCAGCAGTTCCAGGGGAGTCGAGCAGTACTTC. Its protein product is CASSSRGVEQYF.

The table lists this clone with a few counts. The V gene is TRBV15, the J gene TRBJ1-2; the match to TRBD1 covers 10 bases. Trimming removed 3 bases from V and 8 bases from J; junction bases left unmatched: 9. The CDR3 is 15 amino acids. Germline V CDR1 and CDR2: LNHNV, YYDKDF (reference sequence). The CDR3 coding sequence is TGTGCCACCAGCAGGAATCGACAGGGGGCGGAGGGCTACACCTTC. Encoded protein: CATSRNRQGAEGYTF.

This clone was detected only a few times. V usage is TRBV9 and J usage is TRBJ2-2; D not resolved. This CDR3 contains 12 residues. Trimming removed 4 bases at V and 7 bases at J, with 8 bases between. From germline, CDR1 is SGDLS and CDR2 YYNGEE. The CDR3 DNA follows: TGTGCCAGCAGCCTAGAATTCGGGGAGCTGTTTTTT. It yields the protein CASSLEFGELFF.

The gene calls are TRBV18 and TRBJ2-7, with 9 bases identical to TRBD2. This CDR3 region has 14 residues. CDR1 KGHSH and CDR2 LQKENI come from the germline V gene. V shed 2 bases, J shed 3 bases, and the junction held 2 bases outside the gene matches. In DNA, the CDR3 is TGTGCCAGCTCACCAGCGGGGGGGAACTACGAGCAGTACTTC. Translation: CASSPAGGNYEQYF.

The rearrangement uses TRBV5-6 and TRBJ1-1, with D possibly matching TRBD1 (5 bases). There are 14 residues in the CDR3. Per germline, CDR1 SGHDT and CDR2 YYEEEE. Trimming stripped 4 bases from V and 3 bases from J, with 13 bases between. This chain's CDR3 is CASSAIGGYTEAFF. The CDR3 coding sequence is TGTGCCAGCAGCGCCATCGGGGGGTACACTGAAGCTTTCTTT.

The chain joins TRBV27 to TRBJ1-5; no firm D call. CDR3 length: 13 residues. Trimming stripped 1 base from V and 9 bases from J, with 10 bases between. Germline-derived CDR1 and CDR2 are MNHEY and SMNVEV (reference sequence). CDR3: CASSLWGGRPQHF. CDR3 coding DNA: TGTGCCAGCAGTTTATGGGGTGGGCGGCCCCAGCATTTT.

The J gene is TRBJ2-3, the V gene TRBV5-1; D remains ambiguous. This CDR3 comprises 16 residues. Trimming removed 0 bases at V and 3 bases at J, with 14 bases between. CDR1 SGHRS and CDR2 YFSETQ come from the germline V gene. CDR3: CASSLGLRSGTDTQYF. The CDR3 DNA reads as TGCGCCAGCAGCTTGGGGCTCAGGAGTGGAACAGATACGCAGTATTTT.

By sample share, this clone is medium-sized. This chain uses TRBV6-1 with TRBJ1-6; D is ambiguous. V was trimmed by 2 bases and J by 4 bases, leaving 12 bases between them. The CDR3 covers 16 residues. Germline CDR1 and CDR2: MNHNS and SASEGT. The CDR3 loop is CASSETVSSYNSPLHF. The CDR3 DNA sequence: TGTGCCAGCAGTGAAACGGTGAGCAGTTATAATTCACCCCTCCACTTT.